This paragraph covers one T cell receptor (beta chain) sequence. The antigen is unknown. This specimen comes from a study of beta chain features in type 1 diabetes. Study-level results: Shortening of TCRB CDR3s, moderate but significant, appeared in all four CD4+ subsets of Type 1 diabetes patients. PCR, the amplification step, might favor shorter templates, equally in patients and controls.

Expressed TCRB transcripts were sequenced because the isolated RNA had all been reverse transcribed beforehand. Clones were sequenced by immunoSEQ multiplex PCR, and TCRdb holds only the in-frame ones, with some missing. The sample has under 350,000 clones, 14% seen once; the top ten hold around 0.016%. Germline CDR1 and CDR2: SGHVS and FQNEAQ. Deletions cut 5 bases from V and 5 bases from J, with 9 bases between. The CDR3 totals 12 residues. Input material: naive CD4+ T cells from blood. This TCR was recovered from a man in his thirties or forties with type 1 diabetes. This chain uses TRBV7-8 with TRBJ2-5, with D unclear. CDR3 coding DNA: TGTGCCAGCAGCCGTAGTTTTGAGACCCAGTACTTC. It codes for CASSRSFETQYF.